Sequencing of this T cell receptor (beta chain) was carried out in a study of T cell repertoires in cytomegalovirus infection. Study-level findings and limits: There were HLA-C-restricted CMV-specific TCR beta clonotypes dominating the ex vivo response.

The V gene's germline CDR1 is SGHVS and CDR2 FQNEAQ. The ends were cut back, 4 bases at V and 0 bases at J, with 16 bases in the middle. The CDR3 has 18 residues. This clonotype was observed a few times. Its antigen is not known. Via MiXCR, TCRdb re-called the reads, giving one row per CDR3 protein. The sample lists 20,000 to 25,000 distinct CDR3 sequences; about 39% were seen once. The rearrangement joins TRBV7-8 to TRBJ2-6; the D gene could be TRBD1 or TRBD2 (5 bases each). The receptor comes from a human donor in good health (CMV status not recorded). Some clones in this sample may be carry-over from other donors' samples. The sample was CD8+ T cells from cultured PBMCs, taken from culture after CMV antigen stimulation. CDR3 bases: TGTGCCAGCAGCTCCATGGGGACCTTTAGCTCTGGGGCCAACGTCCTGACTTTC. Its translation is CASSSMGTFSSGANVLTF.